This T cell receptor beta chain stems from a study of cytomegalovirus exposure and HLA in healthy donors. General observations from the study: A list of around 160 TCR beta chains associated with cytomegalovirus was given.

PCR amplification relied on 60 Vbeta primers (plus 13 Jbeta primers). Profiling relied on immunoSEQ multiplex PCR, and the TCRdb table lists in-frame clones only, not all of them. Counted here are around 130,000 clones, about 70% occurring once; the ten biggest clones make up over 2%. On this clone itself: The antigen remains undetermined.

Unrecorded immune exposure was likely among donors, who were nominally healthy when sampled. CDR1 and CDR2 (germline): SGHTS, YDEGEE. The junction had 5 bases not matched to a gene; V was cut back by 2 bases and J by 4 bases. CDR3 length: 15 residues. The sequence came from a woman aged 40 to 55 in good health and CMV-seropositive. The specimen was PBMCs. The V gene is TRBV5-8, the J gene TRBJ2-5, with 10 bases matching TRBD1. The CDR3 DNA is TGTGCCAGCAGCTTTGACAGGGGGCGGCGAGAGACCCAGTACTTC. Translated: CASSFDRGRRETQYF.